A selection of T cell receptor beta chains follows, all from one sample in a study of blood T cells in healthy people across ages. MiXCR, applied by TCRdb to the 5' RACE reads, yields one record per CDR3 protein. Of about 640,000 distinct CDR3 sequences listed, roughly 30% are singletons. The specimen was blood. The receptors originated from a woman at least 80 years old in good health. The CDR3 runs from the conserved cysteine through the conserved F or W. The D gene is left open where the match is weak. Rows may omit the clone size; those that give it use once, few, many or a size class.

v_gene: TRBV6-2/TRBV6-3
j_gene: TRBJ2-2
d_gene: TRBD2
abundance: NA
CDR3aa: CASKTSENTGELFF
CDR3nt: TGTGCCAGCAAGACTAGCGAGAACACCGGGGAGCTGTTTTTT

v_gene: TRBV3-1
j_gene: TRBJ1-2
d_gene: NA
abundance: NA
CDR3aa: CARRPVTRGGWNYGYTF
CDR3nt: TGTGCCCGCCGTCCGGTGACACGGGGAGGGTGGAACTATGGCTACACCTTC

v_gene: TRBV7-2
j_gene: TRBJ2-7
d_gene: NA
abundance: many
CDR3aa: CASSLWISYEQYF
CDR3nt: TGTGCCAGCAGCTTATGGATTTCCTACGAGCAGTACTTC

v_gene: TRBV6-6
j_gene: TRBJ1-6
d_gene: NA
abundance: NA
CDR3aa: CASSYDGGLPLHF
CDR3nt: TGTGCCAGCAGTTACGATGGAGGCTTACCCCTCCACTTT

v_gene: TRBV5-1
j_gene: TRBJ1-1
d_gene: NA
abundance: NA
CDR3aa: CARKGRLNTEAFF
CDR3nt: TGCGCCAGGAAAGGGAGATTGAACACTGAAGCTTTCTTT

v_gene: TRBV6-2/TRBV6-3
j_gene: TRBJ1-5
d_gene: NA
abundance: NA
CDR3aa: CASSSIMSGYGNQPRHF
CDR3nt: TGTGCCAGCAGTTCCATTATGTCGGGATATGGCAATCAGCCCCGGCATTTT

v_gene: TRBV5-6
j_gene: TRBJ2-7
d_gene: TRBD2
abundance: many
CDR3aa: CASSPPGLGTTYEQYF
CDR3nt: TGTGCCAGCAGCCCACCGGGACTAGGGACGACCTACGAGCAGTACTTC

v_gene: TRBV30
j_gene: TRBJ1-1
d_gene: NA
abundance: NA
CDR3aa: CAWIGTGSTEAFF
CDR3nt: TGTGCCTGGATCGGTACAGGTTCCACTGAAGCTTTCTTT

v_gene: TRBV29-1
j_gene: TRBJ2-3
d_gene: NA
abundance: many
CDR3aa: CSLTKPGGTDTQYF
CDR3nt: TGCAGCCTTACCAAACCTGGAGGCACAGATACGCAGTATTTT

v_gene: TRBV2
j_gene: TRBJ2-7
d_gene: TRBD2
abundance: many
CDR3aa: CWERGGHHSHEQYF
CDR3nt: TGTTGGGAGCGGGGGGGCCATCATTCCCACGAGCAGTACTTC

v_gene: TRBV24-1
j_gene: TRBJ1-4
d_gene: TRBD1
abundance: few
CDR3aa: CATSETGVSEKLFF
CDR3nt: TGTGCCACCAGTGAGACAGGGGTTAGTGAAAAACTGTTTTTT

v_gene: TRBV5-1
j_gene: TRBJ2-7
d_gene: NA
abundance: NA
CDR3aa: CASSLGAASYEQYF
CDR3nt: TGCGCCAGCAGCTTGGGAGCAGCCTCCTACGAGCAGTACTTC

v_gene: TRBV20-1
j_gene: TRBJ2-3
d_gene: TRBD2
abundance: NA
CDR3aa: CSAQLAGGQVDTQYF
CDR3nt: TGCAGTGCCCAACTAGCGGGGGGGCAAGTAGATACGCAGTATTTT

v_gene: TRBV5-8
j_gene: TRBJ1-1
d_gene: NA
abundance: few
CDR3aa: CASTQGQLMNTEAFF
CDR3nt: TGTGCCAGCACCCAAGGACAACTCATGAACACTGAAGCTTTCTTT

v_gene: TRBV5-1
j_gene: TRBJ1-1
d_gene: NA
abundance: few
CDR3aa: CASSLAEGGTEAFF
CDR3nt: TGCGCCAGCAGCTTGGCCGAGGGAGGCACTGAAGCTTTCTTT

v_gene: TRBV7-8
j_gene: TRBJ1-2
d_gene: NA
abundance: many
CDR3aa: CASSLRRGTYGYTF
CDR3nt: TGTGCCAGCAGCTTACGACGGGGGACCTATGGCTACACCTTC

v_gene: TRBV15
j_gene: TRBJ2-1
d_gene: NA
abundance: many
CDR3aa: CATSRDTPGGAYNEQFF
CDR3nt: TGTGCCACCAGCAGAGACACACCGGGGGGCGCTTACAATGAGCAGTTCTTC

v_gene: TRBV6-1
j_gene: TRBJ2-5
d_gene: NA
abundance: NA
CDR3aa: CASSGPETQYF
CDR3nt: TGTGCCAGCTCGGGGCCTGAGACCCAGTACTTC

v_gene: TRBV4-2
j_gene: TRBJ1-5
d_gene: TRBD1
abundance: NA
CDR3aa: CASSQTGTGGYSNQPQHF
CDR3nt: TGTGCCAGCAGCCAAACCGGGACAGGGGGTTATAGCAATCAGCCCCAGCATTTT

v_gene: TRBV6-2/TRBV6-3
j_gene: TRBJ2-1
d_gene: NA
abundance: many
CDR3aa: CASSYSNKGGVVYNEQFF
CDR3nt: TGTGCCAGCAGTTACTCGAATAAGGGCGGGGTGGTCTACAATGAGCAGTTCTTC

v_gene: TRBV24-1
j_gene: TRBJ1-2
d_gene: NA
abundance: NA
CDR3aa: CATSDLPGGYTF
CDR3nt: TGTGCCACCAGTGATTTGCCGGGTGGCTACACCTTC

v_gene: TRBV7-9
j_gene: TRBJ2-5
d_gene: TRBD2
abundance: NA
CDR3aa: CASSLVGGSEETQYF
CDR3nt: TGTGCCAGCAGCTTAGTTGGCGGGAGTGAAGAGACCCAGTACTTC

v_gene: TRBV2
j_gene: TRBJ2-7
d_gene: TRBD1
abundance: many
CDR3aa: CASTQRGETGGEQYF
CDR3nt: TGTGCCAGCACCCAAAGGGGAGAAACAGGGGGGGAGCAGTACTTC

v_gene: TRBV5-1
j_gene: TRBJ2-3
d_gene: TRBD2
abundance: many
CDR3aa: CASSLGASGATDTQYF
CDR3nt: TGCGCCAGCAGCTTGGGAGCTAGCGGGGCCACAGATACGCAGTATTTT

v_gene: TRBV11-2
j_gene: TRBJ2-1
d_gene: TRBD2
abundance: many
CDR3aa: CASSLDLAGGPDEQFF
CDR3nt: TGTGCCAGCAGCTTAGATCTAGCGGGGGGGCCAGATGAGCAGTTCTTC